These 27 T cell receptor beta chains share one sample of origin, sequenced in a study of CD8 T cells in Susac syndrome. The RNA, about 0.5 to 1 ug, was put through reverse transcription using random hexamers. TCRdb re-analysed the immunoSEQ multiplex PCR reads in MiXCR, keeping a single row per CDR3 protein. The table has about 110,000 distinct CDR3 sequences, 90% to 96% seen once. The sequenced material came from CD4+ T cells from PBMCs. These receptor sequences come from a human donor in good health.

This sequence joins TRBV3-1 and TRBJ2-7; 7 bases fit TRBD1. CDR3 length: 15 amino acids. Looked up from germline, CDR1 is LGHDT and CDR2 is YNNKEL (reference sequence). V trimming: 2 bases; J trimming: 3 bases; junction bases outside the gene matches: 7. CDR3 in amino acids: CASSQSQGYGYEQYF. The CDR3 DNA is TGTGCCAGCAGCCAATCACAGGGGTACGGCTACGAGCAGTACTTC.

This sequence joins TRBV3-1 and TRBJ2-7; the D is unclear. The CDR3 has 13 residues. V shed 1 base and J shed 2 bases, with 6 bases lying between them. Germline values: CDR1 LGHDT, CDR2 YNNKEL (reference sequence). For the CDR3, the DNA is TGTGCCAGCAGCCAAGGCAGAACCTACGAGCAGTACTTC. It specifies CASSQGRTYEQYF.

This chain joins TRBV9 and TRBJ2-1; no clear D. The CDR3 sequence is 12 residues long. V shed 4 bases and J shed 8 bases, with 10 bases lying between them. Germline CDR1 is SGDLS and CDR2 is YYNGEE. The CDR3 nucleotides read TGTGCCAGCAGCACTGACTTAGATGAGCAGTTCTTC. This codes for CASSTDLDEQFF.

The chain uses TRBV20-1 and TRBJ1-6, with 7 bases that match TRBD1. The CDR3 loop spans 13 amino acids. CDR1 is DFQATT, CDR2 SNEGSKA, per germline (reference sequence). V was pared by 3 bases and J by 6 bases, with 2 bases of the junction left unmatched. The CDR3 nucleotides read TGCAGTGCTAGTTGGGACAGTAATTCACCCCTCCACTTT. This gives the protein CSASWDSNSPLHF.

The chain employs TRBV20-1 and TRBJ2-5, with 11 bases aligning to TRBD1. The CDR3 is made up of 18 amino acids. Trimming took 5 bases from V and 2 from J; bases not matched to a gene: 16. Looked up from germline, CDR1 is DFQATT and CDR2 is SNEGSKA (reference sequence). CDR3 region: CSAFHRTGGAEPQETQYF. CDR3 nucleotide sequence: TGCAGTGCTTTTCATCGGACAGGGGGCGCAGAGCCTCAAGAGACCCAGTACTTC.

V and J are TRBV5-1 and TRBJ2-3, with 8 bases aligning to TRBD2. CDR3 length: 16 residues. J lost 1 base, V lost 7 bases, and 11 bases had no gene match. Germline V lookup: CDR1 SGHRS, CDR2 YFSETQ. DNA of the CDR3: TGCGCCAGCGGCCGGGGGGGGCAGTATGGCACAGATACGCAGTATTTT. Its translation is CASGRGGQYGTDTQYF.

The chain links TRBV5-1 to TRBJ2-2, with a weak D call TRBD2 (5 bases). The V gene lost 0 bases and the J gene lost 6 bases, with 9 bases spanning the gap. This CDR3 has 14 amino acids. Germline values: CDR1 SGHRS, CDR2 YFSETQ. The CDR3: CASSLGTGPGELFF. In DNA, the CDR3 is TGCGCCAGCAGCTTGGGGACTGGACCCGGGGAGCTGTTTTTT.

The rearrangement uses TRBV5-1 and TRBJ1-1, with D tentatively TRBD1 (5 bases). Trimming removed 0 bases from V and 1 base from J, with 7 bases in between. Looked up from germline, CDR1 is SGHRS and CDR2 is YFSETQ. The CDR3 extends over 14 amino acids. Here the CDR3 reads CASSLDGANTEAFF. CDR3 in DNA: TGCGCCAGCAGCTTGGATGGGGCGAACACTGAAGCTTTCTTT.

This chain joins TRBV19 and TRBJ2-1; D remains ambiguous. Germline loops: CDR1 LNHDA, CDR2 SQIVND (reference sequence). Trimming cost V 4 bases and J 3 bases, with 10 bases left between them. The CDR3 sequence is 14 residues long. CDR3 residues: CASSSPGGYNEQFF. CDR3 coding DNA: TGTGCCAGTAGTAGTCCTGGTGGCTACAATGAGCAGTTCTTC.

V is TRBV2 and J is TRBJ1-2; 7 nucleotides align to TRBD1. Germline CDR1 is SNHLY and CDR2 is FYNNEI. The V and J ends lost 8 bases and 3 bases, in that order; junction bases with no gene match: 18. The CDR3 loop spans 17 amino acids. This CDR3 is CASSTSQGGRSDYGYTF. The CDR3, as DNA: TGTGCCAGCTCCACGTCCCAGGGGGGCAGGTCGGACTATGGCTACACCTTC.

The CDR3 loop is CASSQAPGTGETQYF. The DNA of the CDR3 is TGTGCCAGCAGCCAAGCGCCGGGGACTGGGGAGACCCAGTACTTC. The V and J genes are TRBV3-1 and TRBJ2-5, with a tentative D call TRBD2 (6 bases). Trimming left V 1 base short and J 5 bases short, with 14 bases between. The CDR3 sequence is 15 residues long. Germline CDR1 and CDR2: LGHDT and YNNKEL (reference sequence).

This chain uses TRBV6-6 with TRBJ2-1, with D possibly TRBD2 on 5 matching bases. In germline, CDR1 is MNHNY, CDR2 SVGAGI (reference sequence). Trimming took 2 bases from V and 5 from J, leaving 7 bases between them. The CDR3 sequence is 13 residues long. The CDR3 DNA sequence: TGTGCCAGCAGTTACGGACTTCACAATGAGCAGTTCTTC. Residues: CASSYGLHNEQFF.

The chain couples TRBV3-1 to TRBJ2-1, with D perhaps TRBD2 (6 bases). This CDR3 is built from 15 residues. Germline V lookup: CDR1 LGHDT, CDR2 YNNKEL (reference sequence). The V gene lost 6 bases and the J gene lost 5 bases, with 17 bases spanning the gap. CDR3 sequence: CASSFGQRVHNEQFF. As DNA, the CDR3 is TGTGCCAGCAGTTTCGGCCAGCGGGTACACAATGAGCAGTTCTTC.

The gene calls are TRBV20-1 and TRBJ2-3; 8 nucleotides match TRBD1. The CDR3 covers 15 residues. Unmatched junction bases numbered 9, after V lost 3 bases and J lost 4 bases. Germline V gene lookup returns CDR1 DFQATT and CDR2 SNEGSKA (reference sequence). CDR3 DNA sequence: TGCAGTGCTAGGAGACAGGGGCTAGGCCCAGATACGCAGTATTTT. This translates into CSARRQGLGPDTQYF.

CDR3 in amino acids: CASSLRTGLQGGETQYF. The CDR3 nucleotides read TGTGCCAGCAGCTTAAGGACAGGGTTACAGGGGGGTGAGACCCAGTACTTC. The gene calls are TRBV7-9 and TRBJ2-5; TRBD1 agrees at 8 bases. Germline V gene sequence: CDR1 SEHNR, CDR2 FQNEAQ (reference sequence). This CDR3 spans 17 amino acids. Trimming removed 2 bases from V and 5 bases from J; junction bases left unmatched: 13.

The chain is built from TRBV7-3 and TRBJ2-2; D call uncertain. There are 13 residues in the CDR3. Trimming took 6 bases from V and 7 from J, leaving 12 bases between them. CDR1 and CDR2 from the germline V gene are SGHTA and FQGTGA. In nucleotides, the CDR3 is TGTGCCAGCAGTCCCCCTGGGGACGGGGAGCTGTTTTTT. Translating gives CASSPPGDGELFF. Full variable domain (missing parts from reference TRBV7-3 and TRBJ2-2): GAGVSQTPSNKVTEKGKYVELRCDPISGHTALYWYRQSLGQGPEFLIYFQGTGAADDSGLPNDRFFAVRPEGSVSTLKIQRTERGDSAVYLCASSPPGDGELFFGEGSRLTVL.

V usage is TRBV3-1 and J usage is TRBJ1-4, with 7 nucleotides matching TRBD1. Germline V gives CDR1 LGHDT, CDR2 YNNKEL (reference sequence). The V and J ends lost 8 bases and 10 bases, in that order; junction bases with no gene match: 10. The CDR3 consists of 13 residues. DNA of the CDR3: TGTGCCAGCGATCGTACAGGGGTGGGAAAACTGTTTTTT. It encodes CASDRTGVGKLFF.

The V call is TRBV5-4, the J call TRBJ2-5; 8 bases line up with TRBD2. Germline V gene lookup returns CDR1 SGHNT and CDR2 YYREEE (reference sequence). V shed 4 bases and J 2 bases; nucleotides not matched to a gene: 10. The CDR3 is 16 residues long. The chain's CDR3 is CASSGVAGRAQETQYF. DNA for the CDR3: TGTGCCAGCAGCGGGGTGGCCGGGAGGGCGCAAGAGACCCAGTACTTC. The full variable domain, its missing parts supplied by reference TRBV5-4 and TRBJ2-5, is ETGVTQSPTHLIKTRGQQVTLRCSSQSGHNTVSWYQQALGQGPQFIFQYYREEENGRGNFPPRFSGLQFPNYSSELNVNALELDDSALYLCASSGVAGRAQETQYFGPGTRLLVL.

This clonotype was detected once. The V and J genes are TRBV29-1 and TRBJ1-2; D possibly corresponds to TRBD1 (6 bases). This CDR3 region has 12 residues. Germline V gives CDR1 SQVTM, CDR2 ANQGSEA. V was cut by 3 bases and J by 5 bases, with 10 bases left in between. The CDR3 bases are TGCAGCGTTGACAGGGGATATTATGGCTACACCTTC. It is translated as CSVDRGYYGYTF.

The chain employs TRBV20-1 and TRBJ2-5; the D gene is possibly TRBD2 (5 bases). In germline, CDR1 is DFQATT, CDR2 SNEGSKA (reference sequence). V was cut by 5 bases and J by 5 bases, with 9 bases left in between. The CDR3 sequence is 11 residues long. CDR3 sequence: CSAPGGETQYF. DNA of the CDR3: TGCAGTGCTCCCGGCGGGGAGACCCAGTACTTC.

The chain uses TRBV29-1 and TRBJ2-3; D perhaps matches TRBD1 (7 bases). CDR3 length equals 13 residues. Germline CDR1 is SQVTM and CDR2 is ANQGSEA. CDR3 sequence: CSHRGGLTDTQYF. In DNA, the CDR3 is TGCAGTCACAGGGGAGGACTCACAGATACGCAGTATTTT.

The J gene is TRBJ2-7, the V gene TRBV29-1; D is perhaps TRBD1 (5 bases). Trimming cost V 5 bases and J 0 bases, with 11 bases left between them. Germline V gene sequence: CDR1 SQVTM, CDR2 ANQGSEA. CDR3 length: 13 amino acids. CDR3 amino acids: CSVSYRSSYEQYF. The CDR3 DNA follows: TGCAGCGTTTCCTACAGGAGCTCCTACGAGCAGTACTTC.

The V and J genes are TRBV18 and TRBJ2-7, with D uncertain. This CDR3 has 14 residues. Trimming shortened V by 2 bases and J by 4 bases, and 12 bases separated the two germline ends. Germline V gives CDR1 KGHSH, CDR2 LQKENI. CDR3 nucleotide sequence: TGTGCCAGCTCACCAGGCTCGGATGGTTACGAGCAGTACTTC. This codes for CASSPGSDGYEQYF.

The chain combines TRBV5-4 with TRBJ1-1, with 9 bases matching TRBD1. Germline trimming cut 2 bases from V and 0 bases from J; bases unmatched to any gene: 5. Germline CDR1 SGHNT, CDR2 YYREEE (reference sequence). The CDR3 runs 16 residues. This CDR3 reads CASSFDTGGLNTEAFF. In DNA, the CDR3 is TGTGCCAGCAGCTTCGATACAGGGGGCCTGAACACTGAAGCTTTCTTT.

V usage is TRBV3-1 and J usage is TRBJ2-1; D gene unclear. The CDR3 is made up of 11 amino acids. V dropped 4 bases and J dropped 8 bases, with 6 bases sitting between them. Per germline, CDR1 LGHDT and CDR2 YNNKEL (reference sequence). This CDR3 is CASSLSHEQFF. The CDR3 DNA reads as TGTGCCAGCAGCCTGAGCCATGAGCAGTTCTTC.

The chain has TRBV5-1 and TRBJ2-7; the match to TRBD2 covers 10 bases. V was pared by 0 bases and J by 5 bases, with 5 bases of the junction left unmatched. CDR3 length: 15 residues. CDR1 and CDR2 (germline): SGHRS, YFSETQ. In DNA form, the CDR3 reads TGCGCCAGCAGCTTGGAGTCTAGCGGGAGCCACGAGCAGTACTTC. As protein: CASSLESSGSHEQYF.

CDR3 amino acids: CASTMGRLSGANVLTF. Here the CDR3 DNA reads TGTGCCAGCACAATGGGACGGCTCTCTGGGGCCAACGTCCTGACTTTC. V usage is TRBV6-1 and J usage is TRBJ2-6; D tentatively fits TRBD1 or TRBD2 (5 bases each). V lost 7 bases and J lost 0, with 13 bases in between. CDR3 length: 16 amino acids. Germline V lookup: CDR1 MNHNS, CDR2 SASEGT.